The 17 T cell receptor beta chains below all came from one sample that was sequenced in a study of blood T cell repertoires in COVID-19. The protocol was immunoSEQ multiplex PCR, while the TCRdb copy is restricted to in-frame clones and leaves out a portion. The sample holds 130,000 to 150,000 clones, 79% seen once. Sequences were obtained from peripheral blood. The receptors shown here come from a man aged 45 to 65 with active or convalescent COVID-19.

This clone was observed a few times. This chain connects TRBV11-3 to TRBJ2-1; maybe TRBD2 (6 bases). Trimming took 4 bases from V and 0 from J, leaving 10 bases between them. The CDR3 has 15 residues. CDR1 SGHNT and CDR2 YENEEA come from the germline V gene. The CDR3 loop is CASSSETSSYNEQFF. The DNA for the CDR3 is TGTGCCAGCAGCTCCGAGACTAGCTCCTACAATGAGCAGTTCTTC.

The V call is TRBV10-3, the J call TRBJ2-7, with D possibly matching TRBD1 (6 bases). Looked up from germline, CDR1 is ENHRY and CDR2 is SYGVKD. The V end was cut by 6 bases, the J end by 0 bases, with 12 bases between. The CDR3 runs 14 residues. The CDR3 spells CAISPRDNSYEQYF. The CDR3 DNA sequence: TGTGCCATCAGCCCCCGGGACAACTCCTACGAGCAGTACTTC.

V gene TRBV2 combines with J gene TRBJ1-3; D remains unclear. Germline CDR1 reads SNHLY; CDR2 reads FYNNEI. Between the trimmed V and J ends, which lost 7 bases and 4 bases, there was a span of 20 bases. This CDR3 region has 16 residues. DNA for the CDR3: TGTGCCAGCACCCGAACCAGGACGGGAGGGGGAAACACCATATATTTT. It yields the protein CASTRTRTGGGNTIYF.

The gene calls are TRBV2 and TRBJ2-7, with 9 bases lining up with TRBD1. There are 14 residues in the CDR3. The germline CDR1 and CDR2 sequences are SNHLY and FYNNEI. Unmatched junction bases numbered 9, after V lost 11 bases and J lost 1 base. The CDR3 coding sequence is TGTGCCGATCAAAGGGACAGGGATTCCTACGAGCAGTACTTC. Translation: CADQRDRDSYEQYF.

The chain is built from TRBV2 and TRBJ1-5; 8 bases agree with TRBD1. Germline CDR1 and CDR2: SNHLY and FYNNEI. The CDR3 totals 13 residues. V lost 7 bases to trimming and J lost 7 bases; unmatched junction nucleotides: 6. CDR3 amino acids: CASTGQGGQPQHF. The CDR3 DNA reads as TGTGCCAGCACTGGACAGGGAGGCCAGCCCCAGCATTTT.

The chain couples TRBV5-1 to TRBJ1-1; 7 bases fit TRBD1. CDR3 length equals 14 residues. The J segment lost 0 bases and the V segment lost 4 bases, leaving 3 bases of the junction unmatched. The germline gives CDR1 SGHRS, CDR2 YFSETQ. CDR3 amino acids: CASSGGTVNTEAFF. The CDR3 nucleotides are TGCGCCAGCAGCGGTGGGACAGTGAACACTGAAGCTTTCTTT.

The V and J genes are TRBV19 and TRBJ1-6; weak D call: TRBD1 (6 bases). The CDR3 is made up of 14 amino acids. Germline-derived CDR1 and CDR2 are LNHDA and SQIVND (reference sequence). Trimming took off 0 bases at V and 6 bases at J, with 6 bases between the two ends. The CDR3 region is CASSIEDSNSPLHF. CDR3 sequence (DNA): TGTGCCAGTAGTATAGAGGACAGTAATTCACCCCTCCACTTT. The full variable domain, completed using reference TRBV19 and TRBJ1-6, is DGGITQSPKYLFRKEGQNVTLSCEQNLNHDAMYWYRQDPGQGLRLIYYSQIVNDFQKGDIAEGYSVSREKKESFPLTVTSAQKNPTAFYLCASSIEDSNSPLHFGNGTRLTVT.

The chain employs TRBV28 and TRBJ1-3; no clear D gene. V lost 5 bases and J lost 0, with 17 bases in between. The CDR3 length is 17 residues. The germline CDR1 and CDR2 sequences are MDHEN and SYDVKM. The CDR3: CASSPVTIGGSGNTIYF. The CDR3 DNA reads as TGTGCCAGCAGTCCAGTGACCATCGGCGGCTCTGGAAACACCATATATTTT.

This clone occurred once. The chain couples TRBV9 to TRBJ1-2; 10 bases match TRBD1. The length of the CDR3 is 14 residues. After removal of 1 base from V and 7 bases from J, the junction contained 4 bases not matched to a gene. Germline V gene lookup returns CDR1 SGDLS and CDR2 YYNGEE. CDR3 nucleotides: TGTGCCAGCAGCGTAAGGGACAGGGGCCGTGGCTACACCTTC. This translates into CASSVRDRGRGYTF.

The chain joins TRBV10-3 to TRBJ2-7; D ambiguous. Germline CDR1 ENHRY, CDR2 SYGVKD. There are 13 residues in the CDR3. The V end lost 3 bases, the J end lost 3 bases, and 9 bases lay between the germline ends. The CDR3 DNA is TGTGCCATCAGTGACACTAATAACTACGAGCAGTACTTC. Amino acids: CAISDTNNYEQYF.

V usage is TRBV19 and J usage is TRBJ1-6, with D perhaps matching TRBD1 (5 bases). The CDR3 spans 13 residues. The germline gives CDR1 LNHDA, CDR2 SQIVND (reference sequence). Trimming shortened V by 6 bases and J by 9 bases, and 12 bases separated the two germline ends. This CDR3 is CASSLSRGSPLHF. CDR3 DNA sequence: TGTGCCAGTAGCCTATCAAGGGGTTCACCCCTCCACTTT.

The CDR3 DNA reads as TGTGCCAGCAGTTCCCCCTCGGGTAGGGGCTCAACCTACGAGCAGTACTTC. Translation gives CASSSPSGRGSTYEQYF. This rearrangement joins TRBV28 to TRBJ2-7; D might be TRBD1 (5 bases). Germline CDR1 MDHEN, CDR2 SYDVKM. V lost 4 bases, J lost 2 bases, and 21 bases lay in between. The CDR3 covers 17 residues.

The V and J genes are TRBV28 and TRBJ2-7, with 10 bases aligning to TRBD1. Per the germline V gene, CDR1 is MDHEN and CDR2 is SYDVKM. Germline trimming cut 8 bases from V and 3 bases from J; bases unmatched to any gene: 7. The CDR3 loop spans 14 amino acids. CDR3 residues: CASGYRDRGYEQYF. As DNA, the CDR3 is TGTGCCAGCGGTTACCGGGACAGGGGCTACGAGCAGTACTTC.

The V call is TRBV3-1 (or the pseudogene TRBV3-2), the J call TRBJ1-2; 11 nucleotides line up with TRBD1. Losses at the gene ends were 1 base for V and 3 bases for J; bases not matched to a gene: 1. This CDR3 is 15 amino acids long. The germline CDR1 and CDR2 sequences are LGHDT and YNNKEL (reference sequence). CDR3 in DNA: TGTGCCAGCAGCCAAGGGACAGGGGGCGACTATGGCTACACCTTC. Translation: CASSQGTGGDYGYTF.

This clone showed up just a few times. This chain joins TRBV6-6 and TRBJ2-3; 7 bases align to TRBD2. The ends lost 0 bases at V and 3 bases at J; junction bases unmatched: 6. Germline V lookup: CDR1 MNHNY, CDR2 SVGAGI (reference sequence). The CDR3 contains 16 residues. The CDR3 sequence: CASSYSNWTSTDTQYF. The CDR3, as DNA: TGTGCCAGCAGTTACTCGAATTGGACTAGTACAGATACGCAGTATTTT.

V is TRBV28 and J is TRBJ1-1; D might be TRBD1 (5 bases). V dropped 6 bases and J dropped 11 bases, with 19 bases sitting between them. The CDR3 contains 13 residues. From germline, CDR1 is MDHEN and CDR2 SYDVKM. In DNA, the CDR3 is TGTGCCAGCAGGCCTCCGGGACTCTCTATCGCTTTCTTT. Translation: CASRPPGLSIAFF.

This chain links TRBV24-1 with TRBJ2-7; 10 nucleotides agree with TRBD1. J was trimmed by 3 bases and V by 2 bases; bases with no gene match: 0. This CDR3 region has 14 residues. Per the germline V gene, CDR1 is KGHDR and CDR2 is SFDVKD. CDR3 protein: CATSDWDRGYEQYF. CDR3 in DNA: TGTGCCACCAGTGATTGGGACAGGGGCTACGAGCAGTACTTC.